This is a list of T cell receptor beta chains from one sample in a study of shared clonotypes between healthy human individuals. Data came from immunoSEQ multiplex PCR; TCRdb stores just in-frame clones and leaves some out. The sample shows about 490,000 clones, 79% of them seen only once. Sequencing was carried out using PBMCs. All receptors come from a woman between 40 and 50 years old in good health. Some clones in this sample may be carry-over from other donors' samples. Both conserved end residues are part of each CDR3. Fields, in order: clone size, D gene, V gene, J gene, CDR3 protein, CDR3 DNA. A D gene is named only where the DNA matches it firmly. Clone size is not always given. Where it is, it says once, few, many or a class for expanded clones.

clone_size: NA; d_call: TRBD1; v_call: TRBV5-4; j_call: TRBJ2-2; cdr3_aa: CASSLNRGHTGELFF; cdr3_nt: TGTGCCAGCAGCTTGAACAGGGGTCACACCGGGGAGCTGTTTTTT
clone_size: NA; d_call: TRBD1; v_call: TRBV18; j_call: TRBJ1-5; cdr3_aa: CASSPRQGHQPQHF; cdr3_nt: TGTGCCAGCTCACCACGACAGGGGCATCAGCCCCAGCATTTT
clone_size: once; d_call: TRBD1; v_call: TRBV5-1; j_call: TRBJ2-7; cdr3_aa: CASSPGQEGYEQYF; cdr3_nt: TGCGCCAGCAGCCCGGGACAGGAAGGCTACGAGCAGTACTTC
clone_size: NA; d_call: NA; v_call: TRBV5-5; j_call: TRBJ2-2; cdr3_aa: CASNPAGDEDGELFF; cdr3_nt: TGTGCCAGTAACCCCGCAGGGGACGAAGACGGGGAGCTGTTTTTT
clone_size: NA; d_call: TRBD2; v_call: TRBV9; j_call: TRBJ2-1; cdr3_aa: CASSVETSGSTQYEQFF; cdr3_nt: TGTGCCAGCAGCGTAGAGACTAGCGGGAGTACTCAGTATGAGCAGTTCTTC
clone_size: few; d_call: NA; v_call: TRBV7-9; j_call: TRBJ2-5; cdr3_aa: CASSFFGGQETQYF; cdr3_nt: TGTGCCAGCAGCTTTTTTGGGGGGCAAGAGACCCAGTACTTC
clone_size: NA; d_call: NA; v_call: TRBV7-8; j_call: TRBJ1-3; cdr3_aa: CASSLRLAGRIASGNTIYF; cdr3_nt: TGTGCCAGCAGCTTACGGTTGGCGGGACGGATAGCCTCTGGAAACACCATATATTTT
clone_size: NA; d_call: NA; v_call: TRBV30; j_call: TRBJ1-3; cdr3_aa: CALSVGGAGNTIYF; cdr3_nt: TGTGCCTTGAGTGTGGGGGGAGCTGGAAACACCATATATTTT
clone_size: NA; d_call: NA; v_call: TRBV5-4; j_call: TRBJ2-1; cdr3_aa: CASSPDTSYNEQFF; cdr3_nt: TGTGCCAGCAGCCCGGACACGAGCTACAATGAGCAGTTCTTC
clone_size: NA; d_call: NA; v_call: TRBV7-8; j_call: TRBJ2-7; cdr3_aa: CASSLSRVGSYEQYF; cdr3_nt: TGTGCCAGCAGCTTATCCCGGGTTGGTTCCTACGAGCAGTACTTC
clone_size: NA; d_call: NA; v_call: TRBV5-1; j_call: TRBJ1-4; cdr3_aa: CASSLEGRANEKLFF; cdr3_nt: TGCGCCAGCAGCTTGGAGGGCAGGGCAAATGAAAAACTGTTTTTT
clone_size: NA; d_call: TRBD2; v_call: TRBV14; j_call: TRBJ2-2; cdr3_aa: CASSLGLAGFGELFF; cdr3_nt: TGTGCCAGCAGCCTGGGACTAGCGGGTTTCGGGGAGCTGTTTTTT
clone_size: NA; d_call: TRBD2; v_call: TRBV10-2; j_call: TRBJ2-1; cdr3_aa: CASSESLAGGPSEQFF; cdr3_nt: TGCGCCAGCAGTGAGTCGCTAGCGGGAGGGCCATCTGAGCAGTTCTTC
clone_size: NA; d_call: TRBD1; v_call: TRBV29-1; j_call: TRBJ1-2; cdr3_aa: CSGTTGGAGYTF; cdr3_nt: TGCAGCGGAACGACAGGGGGCGCGGGCTACACCTTC
clone_size: NA; d_call: NA; v_call: TRBV29-1; j_call: TRBJ2-1; cdr3_aa: CSAPRGGLNGNEQFF; cdr3_nt: TGCAGCGCCCCCCGTGGGGGCTTAAACGGCAATGAGCAGTTCTTC
clone_size: NA; d_call: TRBD2; v_call: TRBV10-3; j_call: TRBJ2-5; cdr3_aa: CAISDLGRAQETQYF; cdr3_nt: TGTGCCATCAGTGATCTCGGGAGGGCCCAAGAGACCCAGTACTTC
clone_size: NA; d_call: TRBD1; v_call: TRBV28; j_call: TRBJ1-3; cdr3_aa: CASSPPHGTGPFGSGNTIYF; cdr3_nt: TGTGCCAGCAGTCCCCCCCACGGGACAGGGCCATTTGGATCTGGAAACACCATATATTTT
clone_size: NA; d_call: NA; v_call: TRBV27; j_call: TRBJ1-1; cdr3_aa: CASSLEGRGRNTEAFF; cdr3_nt: TGTGCCAGCAGTTTGGAGGGCAGGGGCAGGAACACTGAAGCTTTCTTT
clone_size: NA; d_call: NA; v_call: TRBV11-2; j_call: TRBJ2-1; cdr3_aa: CASSLGGSGGYNEQFF; cdr3_nt: TGTGCCAGCAGCTTAGGCGGTAGTGGGGGGTACAATGAGCAGTTCTTC
clone_size: NA; d_call: TRBD2; v_call: TRBV27; j_call: TRBJ2-7; cdr3_aa: CASSLVNSGPPYEQYF; cdr3_nt: TGTGCCAGCAGTTTAGTGAATAGCGGGCCTCCCTACGAGCAGTACTTC
clone_size: NA; d_call: NA; v_call: TRBV28; j_call: TRBJ2-7; cdr3_aa: CASSPPVTGEQYF; cdr3_nt: TGTGCCAGCAGCCCACCTGTCACCGGGGAGCAGTACTTC
clone_size: once; d_call: NA; v_call: TRBV6-5; j_call: TRBJ1-5; cdr3_aa: CASSYPQGIGDQPQHF; cdr3_nt: TGTGCCAGCAGTTACCCCCAGGGGATAGGTGATCAGCCCCAGCATTTT
clone_size: once; d_call: NA; v_call: TRBV11-1; j_call: TRBJ2-7; cdr3_aa: CASSPILAYEQYF; cdr3_nt: TGTGCCAGCAGCCCTATACTAGCCTACGAGCAGTACTTC
clone_size: NA; d_call: NA; v_call: TRBV16; j_call: TRBJ2-7; cdr3_aa: CASSRRIYEQYF; cdr3_nt: TGTGCCAGCAGCCGCCGCATCTACGAGCAGTACTTC
clone_size: NA; d_call: NA; v_call: TRBV6-4; j_call: TRBJ1-4; cdr3_aa: CASSDGPGGEKLFF; cdr3_nt: TGTGCCAGCAGTGACGGACCTGGCGGCGAAAAACTGTTTTTT
clone_size: NA; d_call: TRBD1; v_call: TRBV7-9; j_call: TRBJ2-7; cdr3_aa: CASSSRWVTGGRSEQYF; cdr3_nt: TGTGCCAGCAGCTCACGATGGGTGACAGGGGGCCGGAGCGAGCAGTACTTC
clone_size: NA; d_call: NA; v_call: TRBV4-1; j_call: TRBJ1-2; cdr3_aa: CASTSLFRRVDYGYTF; cdr3_nt: TGCGCCAGCACCTCTCTTTTTCGAAGGGTCGACTATGGCTACACCTTC
clone_size: NA; d_call: NA; v_call: TRBV28; j_call: TRBJ2-3; cdr3_aa: CASSFRRVWSTDTQYF; cdr3_nt: TGTGCCAGCAGTTTCCGCCGGGTATGGAGCACAGATACGCAGTATTTT
clone_size: NA; d_call: TRBD1; v_call: TRBV25-1; j_call: TRBJ2-7; cdr3_aa: CATGTLGQGTEQYF; cdr3_nt: TGTGCCACTGGAACCTTGGGACAGGGAACCGAGCAGTACTTC
clone_size: NA; d_call: NA; v_call: TRBV19; j_call: TRBJ2-3; cdr3_aa: CASSISTSTDTQYF; cdr3_nt: TGTGCCAGTAGTATATCGACTAGCACAGATACGCAGTATTTT
clone_size: NA; d_call: NA; v_call: TRBV9; j_call: TRBJ1-2; cdr3_aa: CASSVAAYNYGYTF; cdr3_nt: TGTGCCAGCAGCGTAGCGGCATATAACTATGGCTACACCTTC
clone_size: few; d_call: NA; v_call: TRBV21-1; j_call: TRBJ2-5; cdr3_aa: CASSNGDRQTQYF; cdr3_nt: TGTGCCAGCAGCAATGGGGACAGGCAGACCCAGTACTTC
clone_size: few; d_call: NA; v_call: TRBV4-1; j_call: TRBJ1-3; cdr3_aa: CASSQTPSTGNTIYF; cdr3_nt: TGCGCCAGCAGCCAAACACCGAGCACTGGAAACACCATATATTTT
clone_size: NA; d_call: NA; v_call: TRBV6-6; j_call: TRBJ2-1; cdr3_aa: CASSYTIRSYNEQFF; cdr3_nt: TGTGCCAGCAGTTACACCATTCGTTCCTACAATGAGCAGTTCTTC
clone_size: NA; d_call: TRBD2; v_call: TRBV7-3; j_call: TRBJ2-1; cdr3_aa: CASSAGTSNEQFF; cdr3_nt: TGTGCCAGCAGCGCCGGGACTAGCAATGAGCAGTTCTTC
clone_size: NA; d_call: NA; v_call: TRBV11-3; j_call: TRBJ2-3; cdr3_aa: CASSFDGRGTDTQYF; cdr3_nt: TGTGCCAGCAGCTTCGACGGGAGAGGCACAGATACGCAGTATTTT
clone_size: once; d_call: TRBD1; v_call: TRBV28; j_call: TRBJ1-3; cdr3_aa: CASSPGTASGNTIYF; cdr3_nt: TGTGCCAGCAGTCCAGGGACAGCCTCTGGAAACACCATATATTTT
clone_size: once; d_call: TRBD2; v_call: TRBV9; j_call: TRBJ2-1; cdr3_aa: CASSREAGGFYNEQFF; cdr3_nt: TGTGCCAGCAGCAGAGAAGCGGGAGGCTTCTACAATGAGCAGTTCTTC
clone_size: NA; d_call: TRBD1; v_call: TRBV5-4; j_call: TRBJ1-2; cdr3_aa: CASKRWEGASNYGYTF; cdr3_nt: TGTGCCAGCAAACGGTGGGAGGGGGCAAGTAACTATGGCTACACCTTC
clone_size: NA; d_call: TRBD1; v_call: TRBV5-1; j_call: TRBJ2-7; cdr3_aa: CASSSWGGQGDSPYEQYF; cdr3_nt: TGCGCCAGCAGCTCATGGGGGGGACAGGGAGACTCCCCCTACGAGCAGTACTTC
clone_size: NA; d_call: NA; v_call: TRBV7-3; j_call: TRBJ2-5; cdr3_aa: CASSQGGAPNQETQYF; cdr3_nt: TGTGCCAGCAGCCAAGGGGGAGCCCCAAACCAAGAGACCCAGTACTTC
clone_size: NA; d_call: NA; v_call: TRBV7-2; j_call: TRBJ2-2; cdr3_aa: CASSLARRGELFF; cdr3_nt: TGTGCCAGCAGCTTAGCGCGGCGCGGGGAGCTGTTTTTT
clone_size: NA; d_call: NA; v_call: TRBV6-4; j_call: TRBJ2-1; cdr3_aa: CASSGMPGNGEQFF; cdr3_nt: TGTGCCAGCAGTGGAATGCCAGGGAATGGTGAGCAGTTCTTC
clone_size: NA; d_call: NA; v_call: TRBV30; j_call: TRBJ2-7; cdr3_aa: CAWSPTASYEQYF; cdr3_nt: TGTGCCTGGAGCCCGACAGCTTCCTACGAGCAGTACTTC
clone_size: NA; d_call: NA; v_call: TRBV4-3; j_call: TRBJ1-5; cdr3_aa: CASSQDYGVGQPQHF; cdr3_nt: TGCGCCAGCAGCCAAGACTATGGCGTGGGGCAGCCCCAGCATTTT
clone_size: NA; d_call: TRBD1; v_call: TRBV18; j_call: TRBJ1-1; cdr3_aa: CASSGQGAKTEAFF; cdr3_nt: TGTGCCAGCTCCGGCCAGGGGGCGAAGACTGAAGCTTTCTTT
clone_size: NA; d_call: TRBD2; v_call: TRBV5-4; j_call: TRBJ2-1; cdr3_aa: CASSFLAGVGNEQFF; cdr3_nt: TGTGCCAGCAGCTTCCTAGCGGGAGTAGGGAATGAGCAGTTCTTC
clone_size: NA; d_call: NA; v_call: TRBV5-5; j_call: TRBJ1-4; cdr3_aa: CASSLGMSTNEKLFF; cdr3_nt: TGTGCCAGCAGCTTAGGGATGAGCACTAATGAAAAACTGTTTTTT
clone_size: NA; d_call: NA; v_call: TRBV5-4; j_call: TRBJ2-5; cdr3_aa: CASSLDQGETQYF; cdr3_nt: TGTGCCAGCAGCTTGGACCAGGGGGAGACCCAGTACTTC
clone_size: few; d_call: NA; v_call: TRBV19; j_call: TRBJ2-3; cdr3_aa: CASSIEAEDTQYF; cdr3_nt: TGTGCCAGTAGTATAGAGGCGGAAGATACGCAGTATTTT
clone_size: NA; d_call: TRBD2; v_call: TRBV2; j_call: TRBJ2-7; cdr3_aa: CASSNGGRVMNEQYF; cdr3_nt: TGTGCCAGCTCAAACGGCGGGAGGGTAATGAACGAGCAGTACTTC
clone_size: NA; d_call: TRBD1; v_call: TRBV9; j_call: TRBJ2-7; cdr3_aa: CASSREGTGPYEQYF; cdr3_nt: TGTGCCAGCAGCCGAGAGGGGACAGGGCCTTACGAGCAGTACTTC
clone_size: NA; d_call: NA; v_call: TRBV5-4; j_call: TRBJ2-3; cdr3_aa: CASTPPGQGRGADTQYF; cdr3_nt: TGTGCCAGCACGCCCCCGGGGCAGGGTAGGGGGGCAGATACGCAGTATTTT
clone_size: NA; d_call: TRBD2; v_call: TRBV28; j_call: TRBJ2-5; cdr3_aa: CASSPPAGEGETQYF; cdr3_nt: TGTGCCAGCAGTCCACCCGCGGGAGAGGGGGAGACCCAGTACTTC
clone_size: many; d_call: NA; v_call: TRBV4-1; j_call: TRBJ2-5; cdr3_aa: CASSQRIEETQYF; cdr3_nt: TGCGCCAGCAGCCAAAGAATAGAAGAGACCCAGTACTTC
clone_size: NA; d_call: NA; v_call: TRBV9; j_call: TRBJ1-5; cdr3_aa: CASSRTGHQPQHF; cdr3_nt: TGTGCCAGCAGCCGTACGGGACATCAGCCCCAGCATTTT
clone_size: NA; d_call: NA; v_call: TRBV19; j_call: TRBJ2-7; cdr3_aa: CASSIRDSLYEQYF; cdr3_nt: TGTGCCAGTAGTATCCGGGACTCGCTGTACGAGCAGTACTTC